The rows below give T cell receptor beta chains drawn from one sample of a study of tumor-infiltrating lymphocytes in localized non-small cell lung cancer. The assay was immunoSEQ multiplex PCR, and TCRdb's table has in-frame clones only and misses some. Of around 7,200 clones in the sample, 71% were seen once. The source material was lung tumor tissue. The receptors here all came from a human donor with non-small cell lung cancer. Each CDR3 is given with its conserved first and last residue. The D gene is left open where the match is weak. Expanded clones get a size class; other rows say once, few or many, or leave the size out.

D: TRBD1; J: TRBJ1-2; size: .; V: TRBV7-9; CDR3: CASSFTGGASYGYTF; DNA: TGTGCCAGCAGCTTTACAGGGGGCGCTTCCTATGGCTACACCTTC
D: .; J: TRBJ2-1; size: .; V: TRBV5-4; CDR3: CASSPGDYNEQFF; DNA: TGTGCCAGCAGCCCAGGTGACTACAATGAGCAGTTCTTC
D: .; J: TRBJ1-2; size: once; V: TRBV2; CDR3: CASSGRGDYGYTF; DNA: TGTGCCAGCAGTGGGAGGGGTGACTATGGCTACACCTTC
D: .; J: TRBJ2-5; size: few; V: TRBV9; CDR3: CASSVGVRGETQYF; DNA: TGTGCCAGCAGCGTAGGGGTCAGGGGAGAGACCCAGTACTTC
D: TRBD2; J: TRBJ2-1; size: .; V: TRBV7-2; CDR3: CASSFSGGFNEQFF; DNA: TGTGCCAGCAGCTTTAGCGGGGGGTTCAATGAGCAGTTCTTC
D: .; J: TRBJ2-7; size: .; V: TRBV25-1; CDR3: CASSDSNGYEQYF; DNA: TGTGCCAGCAGTGACAGCAACGGCTACGAGCAGTACTTC
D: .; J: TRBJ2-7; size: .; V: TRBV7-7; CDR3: CASSPLGSQYEQYF; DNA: TGTGCTAGCAGCCCCCTCGGGAGTCAGTACGAGCAGTACTTC
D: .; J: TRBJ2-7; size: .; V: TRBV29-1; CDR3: CSVAGQRDSYEQYF; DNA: TGCAGCGTTGCGGGCCAGCGCGATTCCTACGAGCAGTACTTC
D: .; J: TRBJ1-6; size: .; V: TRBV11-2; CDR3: CASSLGPSSYNSPLHF; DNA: TGTGCCAGCAGCTTGGGCCCTAGCTCCTATAATTCACCCCTCCACTTT
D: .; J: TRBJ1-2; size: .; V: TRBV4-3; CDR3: CASSPETGREDGYTF; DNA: TGCGCCAGCAGCCCCGAAACGGGACGAGAGGATGGCTACACCTTC
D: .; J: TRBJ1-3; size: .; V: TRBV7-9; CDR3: CASSSSGGGTIYF; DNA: TGTGCCAGCAGCTCGTCCGGAGGTGGCACCATATATTTT
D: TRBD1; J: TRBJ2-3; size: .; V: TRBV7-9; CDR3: CASSRDRQDTQYF; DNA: TGTGCCAGCTCCCGGGACAGACAAGATACGCAGTATTTT
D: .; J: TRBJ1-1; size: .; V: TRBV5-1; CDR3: CATSRLENTEAFF; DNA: TGCGCCACCTCCAGGTTGGAGAACACTGAAGCTTTCTTT
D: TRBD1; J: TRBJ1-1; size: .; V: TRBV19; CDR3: CASSMAPGTGFGEAFF; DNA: TGTGCCAGTAGTATGGCTCCCGGGACAGGGTTTGGTGAAGCTTTCTTT
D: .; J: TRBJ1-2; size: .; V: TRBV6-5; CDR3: CASRYGGIEGGYTF; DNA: TGTGCCAGTCGGTACGGGGGAATTGAGGGCGGCTACACCTTC
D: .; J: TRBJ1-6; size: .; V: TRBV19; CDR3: CASKQSSYNSPLHF; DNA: TGTGCCAGTAAACAGAGCTCCTATAATTCACCCCTCCACTTT
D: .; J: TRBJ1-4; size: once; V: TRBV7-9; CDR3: CASSSTQATNEKLFF; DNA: TGTGCCAGCAGCTCTACACAAGCAACTAATGAAAAACTGTTTTTT
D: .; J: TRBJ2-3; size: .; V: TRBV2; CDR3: CATEIGATQYF; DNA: TGTGCCACAGAAATAGGGGCTACGCAGTATTTT
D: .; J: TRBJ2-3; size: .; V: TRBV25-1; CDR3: CASSEIGVGDTQYF; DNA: TGTGCCAGCAGTGAAATCGGGGTTGGAGATACGCAGTATTTT
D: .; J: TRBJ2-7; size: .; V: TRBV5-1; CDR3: CASSPAKQGKEYF; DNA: TGCGCCAGCAGCCCTGCCAAACAGGGTAAGGAGTACTTC
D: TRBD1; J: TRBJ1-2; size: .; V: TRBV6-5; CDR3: CASSSGQGALSYTF; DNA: TGTGCCAGCAGTTCGGGACAGGGGGCTTTGAGCTACACCTTC
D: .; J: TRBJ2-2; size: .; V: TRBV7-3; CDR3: CASRRDKNTGELFF; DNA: TGTGCCAGCAGAAGGGATAAGAACACCGGGGAGCTGTTTTTT
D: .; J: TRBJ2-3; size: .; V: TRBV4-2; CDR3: CASSQARSTDTQYF; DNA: TGTGCCAGCAGCCAAGCACGGAGCACAGATACGCAGTATTTT
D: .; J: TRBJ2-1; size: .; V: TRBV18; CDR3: CASSPQNEQFF; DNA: TGTGCCAGCTCACCACAAAATGAGCAGTTCTTC
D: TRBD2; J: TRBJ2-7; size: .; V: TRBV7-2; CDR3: CASSTGGRYEQYF; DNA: TGTGCCAGCAGCACGGGGGGGCGCTACGAGCAGTACTTC
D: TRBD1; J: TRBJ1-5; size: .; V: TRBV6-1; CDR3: CASRWDRVQPQHF; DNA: TGTGCCAGCAGGTGGGACAGGGTTCAGCCCCAGCATTTT
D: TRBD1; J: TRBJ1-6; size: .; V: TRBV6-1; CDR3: CASSERPGGWSPLHF; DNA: TGTGCCAGCAGTGAACGGCCAGGGGGCTGGTCACCCCTCCACTTT
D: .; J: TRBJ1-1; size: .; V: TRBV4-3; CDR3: CASSRQSRENTEAFF; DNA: TGCGCCAGCAGCCGACAATCACGGGAGAACACTGAAGCTTTCTTT
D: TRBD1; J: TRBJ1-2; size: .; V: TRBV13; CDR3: CASSVDRGMHYGYTF; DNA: TGTGCCAGCAGCGTGGACAGGGGTATGCACTATGGCTACACCTTC
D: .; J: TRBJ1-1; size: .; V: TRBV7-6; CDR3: CASSLARGDTNTEAFF; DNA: TGTGCCAGCAGCTTAGCGAGGGGGGACACGAACACTGAAGCTTTCTTT
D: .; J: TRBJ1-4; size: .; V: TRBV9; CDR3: CASSVRWGQDEKLFF; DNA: TGTGCCAGCAGCGTAAGGTGGGGGCAGGATGAAAAACTGTTTTTT
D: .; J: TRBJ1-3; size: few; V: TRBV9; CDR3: CASSPPGNTIYF; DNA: TGTGCCAGCAGCCCCCCTGGAAACACCATATATTTT
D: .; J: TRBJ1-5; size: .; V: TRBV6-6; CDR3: CASSYGGIQPQHF; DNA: TGTGCCAGCAGTTACGGAGGGATTCAGCCCCAGCATTTT
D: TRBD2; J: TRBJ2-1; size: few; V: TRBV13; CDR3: CASSFLISGGGNEQFF; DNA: TGTGCCAGCAGCTTCCTCATTAGCGGGGGGGGTAATGAGCAGTTCTTC
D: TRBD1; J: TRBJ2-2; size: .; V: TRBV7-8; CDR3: CASSLRRTGPSSNTGELFF; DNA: TGTGCCAGCAGTTTAAGACGGACAGGGCCATCGTCGAACACCGGGGAGCTGTTTTTT
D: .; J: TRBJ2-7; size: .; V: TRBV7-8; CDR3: CASSPPGRYEQYF; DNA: TGTGCCAGCAGCCCACCCGGTCGCTACGAGCAGTACTTC
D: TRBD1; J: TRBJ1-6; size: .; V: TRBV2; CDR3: CASSDSGQGASSPLHF; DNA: TGTGCCAGTTCAGACAGCGGACAGGGGGCAAGCTCACCCCTCCACTTT
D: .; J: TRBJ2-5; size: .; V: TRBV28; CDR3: CASSLSFWRGQETQYF; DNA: TGTGCCAGCAGTTTATCTTTTTGGAGGGGTCAAGAGACCCAGTACTTC
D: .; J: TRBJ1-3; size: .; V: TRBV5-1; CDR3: CASSFVGSGNTIYF; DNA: TGCGCCAGCAGCTTCGTGGGCTCTGGAAACACCATATATTTT
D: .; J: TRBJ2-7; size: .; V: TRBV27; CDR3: CASSLSRYVLPYEQYF; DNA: TGTGCCAGCAGTTTATCACGGTACGTACTACCCTACGAGCAGTACTTC
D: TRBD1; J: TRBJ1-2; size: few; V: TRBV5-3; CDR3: CAGREGAGPIYGYTF; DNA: TGTGCCGGCCGGGAGGGGGCTGGCCCCATCTATGGCTACACCTTC
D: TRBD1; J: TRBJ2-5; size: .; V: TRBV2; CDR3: CASSEARLLRRDRQETQYF; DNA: TGTGCCAGCAGTGAAGCGCGCCTACTGAGAAGGGACAGACAAGAGACCCAGTACTTC
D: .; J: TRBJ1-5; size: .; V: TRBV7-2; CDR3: CASSFWGEDQPQHF; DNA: TGTGCCAGCAGCTTCTGGGGGGAGGATCAGCCCCAGCATTTT
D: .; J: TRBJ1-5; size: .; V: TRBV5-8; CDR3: CASSLNSGTISNQPQHF; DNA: TGTGCCAGCAGCCTCAACTCCGGGACGATTAGCAATCAGCCCCAGCATTTT
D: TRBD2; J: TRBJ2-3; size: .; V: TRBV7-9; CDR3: CASSWEGPDTQYF; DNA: TGTGCCAGCAGCTGGGAGGGCCCAGATACGCAGTATTTT
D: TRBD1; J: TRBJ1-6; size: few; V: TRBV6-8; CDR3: CASSLCGTGALPYNSPLHF; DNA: TGTGCCAGCAGCCTTTGCGGGACAGGAGCCCTTCCCTATAATTCACCCCTCCACTTT
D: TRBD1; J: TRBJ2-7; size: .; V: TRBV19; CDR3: CASSVGQPFREQYF; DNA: TGTGCCAGTAGTGTGGGACAGCCGTTTCGGGAGCAGTACTTC